These 8 T cell receptor beta chains share one sample of origin, sequenced in a study of shared clonotypes between healthy human individuals. Sequenced by immunoSEQ multiplex PCR; TCRdb stores in-frame clones only, minus some. The repertoire consists of 2,500,000 or so clones, with 85% to 95% occurring once and the leading ten covering 0.37%. The material sequenced was naive CD4+ T cells from PBMCs. Subset in this sample: CD45RA+ positively selected. The receptors shown here come from a man aged 18-30 years in good health. Some clones in this sample may be carry-over from other donors' samples.

This chain uses TRBV5-1 with TRBJ2-7; 9 bases match TRBD1. The CDR3 totals 14 residues. The germline CDR1 and CDR2 sequences are SGHRS and YFSETQ. V lost 4 bases and J lost 5; bases outside the gene matches: 7. CDR3 residues: CASSGDRAPNEQYF. DNA for the CDR3: TGCGCCAGCAGCGGGGACAGGGCACCCAACGAGCAGTACTTC.

This rearrangement joins TRBV2 to TRBJ2-5; the match to TRBD2 covers 8 bases. V shed 6 bases and J 4 bases; nucleotides not matched to a gene: 10. Germline loops: CDR1 SNHLY, CDR2 FYNNEI. The CDR3 has 15 residues. The CDR3 sequence is CASSPGAGGAETQYF. CDR3 DNA: TGTGCCAGCAGCCCCGGGGCGGGAGGTGCAGAGACCCAGTACTTC. Together with reference TRBV2 and TRBJ2-5, the CDR3 gives the full variable domain: EPEVTQTPSHQVTQMGQEVILRCVPISNHLYFYWYRQILGQKVEFLVSFYNNEISEKSEIFDDQFSVERPDGSNFTLKIRSTKLEDSAMYFCASSPGAGGAETQYFGPGTRLLVL.

V gene TRBV6-6 combines with J gene TRBJ2-2; D gene ambiguous. Trimming cost V 6 bases and J 1 base, with 9 bases left between them. Looked up from germline, CDR1 is MNHNY and CDR2 is SVGAGI (reference sequence). The CDR3 runs to 14 residues. CDR3 in amino acids: CASSPTRNTGELFF. As DNA, the CDR3 is TGTGCCAGCAGCCCGACGAGGAACACCGGGGAGCTGTTTTTT.

The chain uses TRBV4-2 and TRBJ2-7, with 8 bases that match TRBD1. With V trimmed by 4 bases and J by 6 bases, 8 bases remained unmatched. CDR1 is LGHNA, CDR2 YNFKEQ, per germline. This CDR3 spans 14 amino acids. The CDR3: CASSPGGDWSEQYF. CDR3 bases: TGTGCCAGCAGCCCAGGGGGCGACTGGTCCGAGCAGTACTTC.

With respect to this clone: The same CDR3 is also encoded by other DNA sequences in this sample. The chain joins TRBV20-1 to TRBJ1-2; 7 bases match TRBD1. Trimming cost V 6 bases and J 5 bases; bases outside gene matches: 3. Germline CDR1 and CDR2: DFQATT and SNEGSKA (reference sequence). CDR3 length: 11 amino acids. CDR3 protein: CSARTGYGYTF. In DNA, the CDR3 is TGCAGTGCCAGGACAGGATATGGCTACACCTTC.

The table lists this clone with a count of one. The chain uses TRBV28 and TRBJ1-1; D gene ambiguous. This CDR3 contains 13 residues. Germline lookup yields CDR1 MDHEN and CDR2 SYDVKM. Deletions cut 10 bases from V and 3 bases from J, with 15 bases between. CDR3 in DNA: TGTGCCACCCTCGTCTCCCGGGACACTGAAGCTTTCTTT. Translation gives CATLVSRDTEAFF.

The rearrangement joins TRBV5-8 to TRBJ1-5, with D possibly being TRBD1 (5 bases). CDR1 and CDR2 (germline): SGHTS, YDEGEE. V lost 3 bases, J lost 7 bases, and 17 bases lay in between. There are 15 residues in the CDR3. The CDR3 sequence: CASSWGFSKGQPQHF. The CDR3 region has the DNA TGTGCCAGCAGCTGGGGCTTCTCTAAGGGGCAGCCCCAGCATTTT.

The chain employs TRBV7-2 and TRBJ1-1, with D possibly matching TRBD1 (6 bases). The CDR3 has 14 amino acids. Between the trimmed V and J ends, which lost 4 bases and 4 bases, there was a span of 13 bases. Per germline, CDR1 SGHTA and CDR2 FQGNSA. The CDR3 coding sequence is TGTGCCAGCAGCTCGGTCAGGGGCAGCACTGAAGCTTTCTTT. Its protein is CASSSVRGSTEAFF.